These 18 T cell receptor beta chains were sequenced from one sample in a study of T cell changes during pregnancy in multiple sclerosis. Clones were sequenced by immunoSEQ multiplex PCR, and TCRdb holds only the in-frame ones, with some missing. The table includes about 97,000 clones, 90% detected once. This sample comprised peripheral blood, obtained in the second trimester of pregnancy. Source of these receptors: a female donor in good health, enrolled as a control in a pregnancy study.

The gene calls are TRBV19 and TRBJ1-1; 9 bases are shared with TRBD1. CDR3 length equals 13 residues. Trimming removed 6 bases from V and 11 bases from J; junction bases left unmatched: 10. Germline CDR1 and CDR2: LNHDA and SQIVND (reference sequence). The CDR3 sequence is CASSFRTGEAAFF. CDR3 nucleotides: TGTGCCAGTAGCTTTAGGACAGGGGAGGCGGCTTTCTTT.

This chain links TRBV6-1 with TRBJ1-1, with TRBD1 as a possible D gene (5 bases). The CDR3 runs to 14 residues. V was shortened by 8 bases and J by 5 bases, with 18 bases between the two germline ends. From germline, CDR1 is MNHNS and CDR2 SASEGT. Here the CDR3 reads CASQPTAGPTEAFF. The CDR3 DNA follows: TGTGCCAGCCAACCCACGGCAGGGCCAACTGAAGCTTTCTTT.

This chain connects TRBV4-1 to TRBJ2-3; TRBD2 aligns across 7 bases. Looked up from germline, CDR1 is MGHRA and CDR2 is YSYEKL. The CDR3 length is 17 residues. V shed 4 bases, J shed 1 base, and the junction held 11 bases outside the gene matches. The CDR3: CASSLPGGGRGTDTQYF. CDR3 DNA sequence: TGCGCCAGCAGCCTTCCAGGCGGGGGTCGGGGCACAGATACGCAGTATTTT.

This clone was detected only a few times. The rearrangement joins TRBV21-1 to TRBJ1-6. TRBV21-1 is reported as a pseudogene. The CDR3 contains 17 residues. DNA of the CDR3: TGTGCCAGCAGCAAACATCCGGGATCGATTCGGGGTTCACCCCTCCACTTT. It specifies CASSKHPGSIRGSPLHF.

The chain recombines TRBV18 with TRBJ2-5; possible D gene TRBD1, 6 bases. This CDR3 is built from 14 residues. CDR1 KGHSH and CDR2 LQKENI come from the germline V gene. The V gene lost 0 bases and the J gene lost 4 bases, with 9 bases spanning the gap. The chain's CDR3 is CASSPPNRVETQYF. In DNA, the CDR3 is TGTGCCAGCTCACCACCGAACAGGGTAGAGACCCAGTACTTC.

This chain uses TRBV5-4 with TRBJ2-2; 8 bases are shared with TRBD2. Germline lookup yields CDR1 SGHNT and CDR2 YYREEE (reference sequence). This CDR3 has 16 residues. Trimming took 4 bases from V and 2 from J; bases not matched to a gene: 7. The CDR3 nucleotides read TGTGCCAGCAGCACCCGGGGGGGTCGAAACACCGGGGAGCTGTTTTTT. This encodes CASSTRGGRNTGELFF.

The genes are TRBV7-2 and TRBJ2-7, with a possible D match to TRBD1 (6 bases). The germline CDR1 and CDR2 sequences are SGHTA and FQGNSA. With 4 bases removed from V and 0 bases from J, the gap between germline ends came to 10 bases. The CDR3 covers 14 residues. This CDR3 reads CASSSGQLSYEQYF. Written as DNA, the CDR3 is TGTGCCAGCAGCTCCGGACAGCTCTCCTACGAGCAGTACTTC.

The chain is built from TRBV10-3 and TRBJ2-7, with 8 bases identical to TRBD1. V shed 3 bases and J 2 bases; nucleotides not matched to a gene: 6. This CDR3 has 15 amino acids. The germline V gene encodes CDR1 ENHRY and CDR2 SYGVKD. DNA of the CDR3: TGTGCCATCAGTGAACCGGGACAGGCGACCTACGAGCAGTACTTC. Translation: CAISEPGQATYEQYF.

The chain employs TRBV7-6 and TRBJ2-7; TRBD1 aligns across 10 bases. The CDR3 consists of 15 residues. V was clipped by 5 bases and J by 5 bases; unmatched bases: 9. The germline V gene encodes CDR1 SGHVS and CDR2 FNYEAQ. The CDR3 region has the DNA TGTGCCAGCAGCCGCCCAATGACAGGGGGCAACGAGCAGTACTTC. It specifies CASSRPMTGGNEQYF.

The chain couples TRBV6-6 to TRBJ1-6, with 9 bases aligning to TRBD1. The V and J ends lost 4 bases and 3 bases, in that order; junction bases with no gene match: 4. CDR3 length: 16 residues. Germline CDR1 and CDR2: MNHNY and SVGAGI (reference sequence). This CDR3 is CASSFQGQGYNSPLHF. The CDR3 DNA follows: TGTGCCAGCAGTTTTCAGGGACAGGGCTATAATTCACCCCTCCACTTT.

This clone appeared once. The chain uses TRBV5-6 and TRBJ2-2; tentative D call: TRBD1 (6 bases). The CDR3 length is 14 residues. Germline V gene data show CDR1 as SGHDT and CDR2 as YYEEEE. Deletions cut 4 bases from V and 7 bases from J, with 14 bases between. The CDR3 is CASSGDRPGGELFF. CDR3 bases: TGTGCCAGCAGCGGTGACAGGCCAGGCGGGGAGCTGTTTTTT.

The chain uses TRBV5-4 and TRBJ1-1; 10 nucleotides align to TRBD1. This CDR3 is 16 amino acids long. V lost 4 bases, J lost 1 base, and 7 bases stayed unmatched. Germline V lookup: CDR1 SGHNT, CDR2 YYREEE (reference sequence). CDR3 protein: CASSPRQGAGNTEAFF. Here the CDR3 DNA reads TGTGCCAGCAGCCCTCGACAGGGGGCGGGGAACACTGAAGCTTTCTTT. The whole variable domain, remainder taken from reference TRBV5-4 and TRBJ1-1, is ETGVTQSPTHLIKTRGQQVTLRCSSQSGHNTVSWYQQALGQGPQFIFQYYREEENGRGNFPPRFSGLQFPNYSSELNVNALELDDSALYLCASSPRQGAGNTEAFFGQGTRLTVV.

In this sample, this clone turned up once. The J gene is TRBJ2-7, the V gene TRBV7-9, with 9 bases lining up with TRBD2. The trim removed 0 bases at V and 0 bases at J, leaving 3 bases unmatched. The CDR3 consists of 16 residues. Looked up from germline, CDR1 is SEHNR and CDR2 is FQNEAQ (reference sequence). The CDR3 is CASSLARGGSSYEQYF. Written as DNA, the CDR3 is TGTGCCAGCAGCTTAGCGCGGGGGGGCAGCTCCTACGAGCAGTACTTC.

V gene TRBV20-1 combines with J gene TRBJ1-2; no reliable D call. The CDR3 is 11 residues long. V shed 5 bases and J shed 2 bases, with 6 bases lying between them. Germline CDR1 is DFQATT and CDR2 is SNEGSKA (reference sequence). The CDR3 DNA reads TGCAGTGCTGGGGAGAACTATGGCTACACCTTC. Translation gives CSAGENYGYTF.

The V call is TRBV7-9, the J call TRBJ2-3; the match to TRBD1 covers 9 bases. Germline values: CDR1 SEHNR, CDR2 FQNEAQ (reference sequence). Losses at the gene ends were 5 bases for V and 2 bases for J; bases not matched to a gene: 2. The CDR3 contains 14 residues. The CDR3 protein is CASSGTGYTDTQYF. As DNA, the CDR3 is TGTGCCAGCAGCGGGACAGGGTACACAGATACGCAGTATTTT.

The CDR3, as DNA: TGCGCCAGCAGCCAAGTTGGGACAGGGGCCTCCTCTAATGAAAAACTGTTTTTT. Translation: CASSQVGTGASSNEKLFF. V is TRBV4-1 and J is TRBJ1-4, with 10 positions matching TRBD1. The CDR3 is 18 amino acids. Germline loops: CDR1 MGHRA, CDR2 YSYEKL. V shed 1 base and J 3 bases; nucleotides not matched to a gene: 8.

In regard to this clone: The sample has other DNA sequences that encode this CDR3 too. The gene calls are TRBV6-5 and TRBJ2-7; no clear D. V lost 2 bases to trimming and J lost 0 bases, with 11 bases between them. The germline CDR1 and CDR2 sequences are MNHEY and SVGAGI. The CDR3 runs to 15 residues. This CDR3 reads CASSYSLDSSYEQYF. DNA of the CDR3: TGTGCCAGCAGTTACAGTCTTGATAGCTCCTACGAGCAGTACTTC.

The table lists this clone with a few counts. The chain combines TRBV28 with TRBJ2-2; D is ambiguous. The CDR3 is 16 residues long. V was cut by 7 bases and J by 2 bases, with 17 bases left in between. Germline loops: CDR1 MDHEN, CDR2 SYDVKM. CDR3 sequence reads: CASKGLVAANTGELFF. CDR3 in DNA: TGTGCCAGCAAAGGTTTAGTTGCGGCTAACACCGGGGAGCTGTTTTTT.